The rows below give T cell receptor beta chains drawn from one sample of a study of blood T cell repertoires in COVID-19. Assay: immunoSEQ multiplex PCR; the TCRdb copy retains only in-frame clones and omits some. The data hold under 300,000 clones, with approximately 80% observed a single time. Specimen: peripheral blood. These receptors were taken from a woman aged 55-75 years with active or convalescent COVID-19. Both conserved end residues are part of each CDR3. Fields, in order: D gene, clone size, J gene, V gene, CDR3 DNA, CDR3 protein. A D gene is named only where the DNA matches it firmly. Rows give clone size only sometimes, using once, few, many, or a class for an expanded clone.

>NA|NA|TRBJ2-1|TRBV18
TGTGCCAGCTCATCAAGAGGTTGGCGGGATTCCTACAATGAGCAGTTCTTC
CASSSRGWRDSYNEQFF
>NA|NA|TRBJ2-5|TRBV18
TGTGCCAGCTCACCAGGAGCGGGCCCTGAGGAGACCCAGTACTTC
CASSPGAGPEETQYF
>TRBD1|NA|TRBJ2-1|TRBV18
TGTGCCAGCTCACCTGGGACAGGGATAGATGAGCAGTTCTTC
CASSPGTGIDEQFF
>NA|NA|TRBJ1-6|TRBV4-2
TGTGCCAGCAGCCAAGAGGTTTCGTCCGGAGGCCTACCCCTCCACTTT
CASSQEVSSGGLPLHF
>NA|once|TRBJ2-5|TRBV9
TGTGCCAGCAGCGCCGGGACTCAAGAGACCCAGTACTTC
CASSAGTQETQYF
>TRBD1|NA|TRBJ1-5|TRBV4-2
TGTGCCAGCAGCCAACGGGACAGGGAGGGCAATCAGCCCCAGCATTTT
CASSQRDREGNQPQHF
>NA|NA|TRBJ2-3|TRBV10-1
TGCGCCAGCCTGTCCCGGGGGGCCGAGACAGATACGCAGTATTTT
CASLSRGAETDTQYF
>NA|NA|TRBJ1-4|TRBV9
TGTGCCAGCAGCTTATCCGGGGAAAAACTGTTTTTT
CASSLSGEKLFF
>NA|NA|TRBJ2-1|TRBV4-1
TGCGCCAGCAGCCAGGTTAGAGGGACTTCCTACAATGAGCAGTTCTTC
CASSQVRGTSYNEQFF
>NA|NA|TRBJ1-4|TRBV5-4
TGTGCCAGCAGCCAAGACCCAGGGGCTACTAATGAAAAACTGTTTTTT
CASSQDPGATNEKLFF